The rows below give T cell receptor beta chains drawn from one sample of a study of PD-L1 blockade in urothelial cancer. TCRdb's table, derived via immunoSEQ multiplex PCR, lists solely in-frame clones and lacks some. The table has about 30,000 clones, 80% to 90% seen once. The input for sequencing was PBMCs, taken around atezolizumab (anti-PD-L1) treatment. Receptors were obtained from a man at least 80 years old with urothelial cancer. Both conserved end residues are part of each CDR3.

CDR3 | length | J | V
CASSSPPGFGQGRQTQYF | 18 | TRBJ2-5 | TRBV7-2
CASRDRGPSAEAFF | 14 | TRBJ1-1 | TRBV2
CASSYDTNQPQHF | 13 | TRBJ1-5 | TRBV27
CASSLIPSNEQFF | 13 | TRBJ2-1 | TRBV5-1
CASSLDTYTDTQYF | 14 | TRBJ2-3 | TRBV5-1
CASSLGGPVDYEQYF | 15 | TRBJ2-7 | TRBV13
CASSFRTDFEKLFF | 14 | TRBJ1-4 | TRBV5-6
CASADIGQGPVPEQFF | 16 | TRBJ2-1 | TRBV5-6
CASRLGNTGELFF | 13 | TRBJ2-2 | TRBV19
CASSQVEGRAYEQYF | 15 | TRBJ2-7 | TRBV4-1
CASSELAGGPYEQYF | 15 | TRBJ2-7 | TRBV6-5
CASRKGSYEQYF | 12 | TRBJ2-7 | TRBV6-6
CASSLVRGRGYEQYF | 15 | TRBJ2-7 | TRBV27
CAWSRVANYGYTF | 13 | TRBJ1-2 | TRBV30
CASRQGGNEKLFF | 13 | TRBJ1-4 | TRBV18
CASSLVGGNEQFF | 13 | TRBJ2-1 | TRBV5-4
CASSQDPSLAAYEQYF | 16 | TRBJ2-7 | TRBV4-1
CASASGAYEQYF | 12 | TRBJ2-7 | TRBV7-6
CASSLDSGRTYEQYF | 15 | TRBJ2-7 | TRBV6-5
CASSQGGTSGVFFSYEQYF | 19 | TRBJ2-7 | TRBV4-1
CASSSRLADYEQYF | 14 | TRBJ2-7 | TRBV6-5
CASRWTGGEQYF | 12 | TRBJ2-7 | TRBV5-1
CASSYPRGVWGYTF | 14 | TRBJ1-2 | TRBV11-2
CASSLGRKETQYF | 13 | TRBJ2-5 | TRBV11-3